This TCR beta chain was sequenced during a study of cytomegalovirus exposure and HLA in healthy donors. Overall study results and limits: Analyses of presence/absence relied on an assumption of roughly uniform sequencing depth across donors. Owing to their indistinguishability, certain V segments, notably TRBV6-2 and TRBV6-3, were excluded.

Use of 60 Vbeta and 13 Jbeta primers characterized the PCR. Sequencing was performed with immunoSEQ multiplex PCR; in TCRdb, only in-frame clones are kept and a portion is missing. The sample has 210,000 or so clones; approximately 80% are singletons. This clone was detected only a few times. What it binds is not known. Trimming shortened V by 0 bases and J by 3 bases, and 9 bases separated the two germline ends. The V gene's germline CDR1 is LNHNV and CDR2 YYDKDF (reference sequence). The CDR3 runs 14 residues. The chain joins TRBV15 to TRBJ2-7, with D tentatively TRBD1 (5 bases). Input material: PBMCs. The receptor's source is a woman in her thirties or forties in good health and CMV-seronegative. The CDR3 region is CATSRDSRGYEQYF. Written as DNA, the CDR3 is TGTGCCACCAGCAGAGATAGTAGGGGCTACGAGCAGTACTTC.